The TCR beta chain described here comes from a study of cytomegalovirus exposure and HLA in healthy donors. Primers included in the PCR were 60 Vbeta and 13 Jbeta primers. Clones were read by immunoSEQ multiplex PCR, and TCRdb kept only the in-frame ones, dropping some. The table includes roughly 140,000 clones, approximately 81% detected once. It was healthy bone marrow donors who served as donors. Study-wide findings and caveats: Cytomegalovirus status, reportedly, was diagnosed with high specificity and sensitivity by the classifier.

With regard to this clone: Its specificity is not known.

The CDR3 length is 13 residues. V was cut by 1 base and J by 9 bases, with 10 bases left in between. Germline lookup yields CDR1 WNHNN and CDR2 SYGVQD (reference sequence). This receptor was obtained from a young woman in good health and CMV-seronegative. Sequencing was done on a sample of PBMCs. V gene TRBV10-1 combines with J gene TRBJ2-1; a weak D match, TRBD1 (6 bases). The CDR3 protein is CASSEWWGREQFF. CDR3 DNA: TGCGCCAGCAGTGAGTGGTGGGGGCGTGAGCAGTTCTTC.